These T cell receptor beta chains were read from a single sample in a study of T cells after yellow fever vaccination. TCRdb re-called the 5' RACE reads through MiXCR, storing one row per CDR3 protein. The sample lists a few hundred thousand distinct CDR3 sequences, roughly 4.3% occurring once. The material sequenced was PBMCs, taken 5 days after the yellow fever booster vaccination. These receptors all stem from a man aged 18 to 30 who received the YFV17D yellow fever vaccine. The CDR3 runs from the conserved cysteine through the conserved F or W. A D gene is named only where the DNA matches it firmly.

>TRBJ2-3|TRBD1|TRBV5-1
CASSLNRGPDTQYF
>TRBJ2-1|.|TRBV20-1
CSATGYSYNEQFF
>TRBJ2-2|.|TRBV5-6
CASSLARELNTGELFF
>TRBJ1-6|.|TRBV12-3/TRBV12-4
CASSLNQGRNSPLHF
>TRBJ1-2|.|TRBV7-9
CASSLGGIGYTF
>TRBJ1-4|TRBD1|TRBV7-9
CASSSLRQGEKLFF
>TRBJ1-1|.|TRBV10-3
CAIQGFRTEAFF
>TRBJ1-1|.|TRBV25-1
CASSWGMNTEAFF
>TRBJ1-1|.|TRBV20-1
CSALDHYGFFF
>TRBJ2-1|TRBD2|TRBV20-1
CSVRPGLAGGPVEQFF
>TRBJ2-2|TRBD2|TRBV7-3
CASSPSSAGVNTGELFF
>TRBJ2-3|TRBD1|TRBV7-2
CASSLEQGWRDTQYF
>TRBJ1-2|.|TRBV6-5
CASSYSTGVVGVYGYTF
>TRBJ1-5|.|TRBV12-3/TRBV12-4
CASRVQGSLLTQHF
>TRBJ1-6|.|TRBV20-1
CSASWDHRSPLHF
>TRBJ2-5|TRBD2|TRBV20-1
CSARDPSGGSQETQYF
>TRBJ1-2|.|TRBV5-4
CASSLAADNYGYTF
>TRBJ2-1|.|TRBV5-1
CASSLAEGREQFF
>TRBJ2-3|.|TRBV20-1
CSASSGETDTQYF
>TRBJ1-6|.|TRBV12-3/TRBV12-4
CASSPTSGALHF
>TRBJ1-2|.|TRBV29-1
CSAAQAGAHGYTF
>TRBJ2-1|.|TRBV20-1
CSARDRVAYNEQFF
>TRBJ2-1|.|TRBV5-1
CASSLFLNEQFF